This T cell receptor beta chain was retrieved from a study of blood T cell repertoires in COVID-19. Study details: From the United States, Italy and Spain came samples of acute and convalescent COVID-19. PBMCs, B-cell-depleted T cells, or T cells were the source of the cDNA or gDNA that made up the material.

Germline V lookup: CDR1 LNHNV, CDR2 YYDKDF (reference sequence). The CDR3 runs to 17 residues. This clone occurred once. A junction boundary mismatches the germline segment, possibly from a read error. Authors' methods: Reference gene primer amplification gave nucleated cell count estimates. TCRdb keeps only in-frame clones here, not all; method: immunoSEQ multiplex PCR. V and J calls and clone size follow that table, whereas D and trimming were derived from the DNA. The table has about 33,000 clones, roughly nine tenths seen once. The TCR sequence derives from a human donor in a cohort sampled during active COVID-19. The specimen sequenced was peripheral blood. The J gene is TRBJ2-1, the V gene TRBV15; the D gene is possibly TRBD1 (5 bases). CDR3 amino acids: CATSRDRVRGRVDDRLF. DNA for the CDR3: TGTGCCACCAGCAGAGATCGGGTAAGGGGCCGCGTCGATGATAGGCTCTTC.